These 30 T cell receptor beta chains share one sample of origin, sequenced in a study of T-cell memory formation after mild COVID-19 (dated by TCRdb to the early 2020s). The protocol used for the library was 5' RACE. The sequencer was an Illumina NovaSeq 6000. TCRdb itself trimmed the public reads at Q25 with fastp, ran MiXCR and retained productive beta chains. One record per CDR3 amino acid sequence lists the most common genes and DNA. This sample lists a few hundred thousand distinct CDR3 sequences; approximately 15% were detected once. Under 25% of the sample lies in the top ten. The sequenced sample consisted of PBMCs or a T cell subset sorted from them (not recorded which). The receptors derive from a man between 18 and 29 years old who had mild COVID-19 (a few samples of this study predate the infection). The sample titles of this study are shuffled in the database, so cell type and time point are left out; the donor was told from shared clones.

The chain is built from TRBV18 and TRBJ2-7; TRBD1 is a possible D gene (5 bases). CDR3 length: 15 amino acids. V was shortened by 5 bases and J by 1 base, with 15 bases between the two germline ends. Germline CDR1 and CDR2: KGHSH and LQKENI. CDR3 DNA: TGTGCCAGCTCATCCAAGGGGCCAGGGTCCTACGAGCAGTACGTC. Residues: CASSSKGPGSYEQYV.

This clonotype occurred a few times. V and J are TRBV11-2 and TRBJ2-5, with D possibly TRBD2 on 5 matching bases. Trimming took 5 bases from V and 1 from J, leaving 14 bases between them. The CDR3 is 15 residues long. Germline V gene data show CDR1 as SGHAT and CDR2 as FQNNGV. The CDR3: CASSPPYLAQETQYF. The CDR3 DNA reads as TGTGCCAGCAGCCCCCCTTACCTAGCCCAAGAGACCCAGTACTTC. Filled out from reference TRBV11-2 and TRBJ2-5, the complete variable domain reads EAGVAQSPRYKIIEKRQSVAFWCNPISGHATLYWYQQILGQGPKLLIQFQNNGVVDDSQLPKDRFSAERLKGVDSTLKIQPAKLEDSAVYLCASSPPYLAQETQYFGPGTRLLVL.

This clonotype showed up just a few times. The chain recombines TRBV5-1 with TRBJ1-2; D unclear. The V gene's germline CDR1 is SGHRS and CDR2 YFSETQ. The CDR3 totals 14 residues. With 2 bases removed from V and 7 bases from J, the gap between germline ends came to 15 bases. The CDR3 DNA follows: TGCGCCAGCAGCTTTGACCAGGAGAGGCGTGGCTACACCTTC. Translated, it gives CASSFDQERRGYTF.

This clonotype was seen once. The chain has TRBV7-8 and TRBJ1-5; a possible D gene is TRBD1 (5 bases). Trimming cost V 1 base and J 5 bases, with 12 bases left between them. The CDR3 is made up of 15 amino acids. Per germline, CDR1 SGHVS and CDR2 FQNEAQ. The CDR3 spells CASSLVEGTYQPQHF. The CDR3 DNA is TGTGCCAGCAGCTTAGTTGAGGGGACCTATCAGCCCCAGCATTTT.

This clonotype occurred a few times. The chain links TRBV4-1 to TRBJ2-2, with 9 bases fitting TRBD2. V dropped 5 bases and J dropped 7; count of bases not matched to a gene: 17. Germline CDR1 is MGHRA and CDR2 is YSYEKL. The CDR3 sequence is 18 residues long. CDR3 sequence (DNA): TGCGCCAGCAGCGACCCTAGGAGGCGGGGGGGTATCGTCGGGGAGCTGTTTTTT. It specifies CASSDPRRRGGIVGELFF.

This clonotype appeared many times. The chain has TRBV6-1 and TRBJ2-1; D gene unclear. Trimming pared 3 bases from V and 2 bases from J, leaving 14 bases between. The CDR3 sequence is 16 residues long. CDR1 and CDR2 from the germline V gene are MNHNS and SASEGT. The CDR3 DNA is TGTGCCAGCAGTGAGGGCCAAGGGCCTACCTACAATGAGCAGTTCTTC. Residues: CASSEGQGPTYNEQFF.

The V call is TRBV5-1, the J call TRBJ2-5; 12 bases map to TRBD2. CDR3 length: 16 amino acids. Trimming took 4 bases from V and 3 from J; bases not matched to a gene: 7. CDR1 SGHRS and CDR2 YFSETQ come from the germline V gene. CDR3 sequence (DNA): TGCGCCAGCAGCAAACTACTAGCGGGGGGTGAAGAGACCCAGTACTTC. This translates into CASSKLLAGGEETQYF.

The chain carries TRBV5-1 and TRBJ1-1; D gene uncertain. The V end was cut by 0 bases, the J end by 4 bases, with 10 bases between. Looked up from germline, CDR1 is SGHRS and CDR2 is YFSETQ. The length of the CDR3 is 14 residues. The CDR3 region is CASSLASRGTEAFF. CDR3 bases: TGCGCCAGCAGCTTGGCCAGCCGGGGCACTGAAGCTTTCTTT. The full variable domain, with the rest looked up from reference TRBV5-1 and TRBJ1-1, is KAGVTQTPRYLIKTRGQQVTLSCSPISGHRSVSWYQQTPGQGLQFLFEYFSETQRNKGNFPGRFSGRQFSNSRSEMNVSTLELGDSALYLCASSLASRGTEAFFGQGTRLTVV.

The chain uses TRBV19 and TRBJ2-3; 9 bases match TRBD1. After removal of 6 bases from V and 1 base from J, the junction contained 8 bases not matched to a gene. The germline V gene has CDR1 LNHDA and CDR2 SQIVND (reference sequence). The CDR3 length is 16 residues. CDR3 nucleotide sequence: TGTGCCAGTAGCTCCGCGGACAGGGGAGGCACAGATACGCAGTATTTT. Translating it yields CASSSADRGGTDTQYF.

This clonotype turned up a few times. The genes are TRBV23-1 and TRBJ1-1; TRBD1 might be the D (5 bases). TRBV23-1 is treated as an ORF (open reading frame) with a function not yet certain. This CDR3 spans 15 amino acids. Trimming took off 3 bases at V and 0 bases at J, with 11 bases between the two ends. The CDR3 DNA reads TGCGCCAGCAGTCACCCGGGGGTTATGAACACTGAAGCTTTCTTT. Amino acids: CASSHPGVMNTEAFF.

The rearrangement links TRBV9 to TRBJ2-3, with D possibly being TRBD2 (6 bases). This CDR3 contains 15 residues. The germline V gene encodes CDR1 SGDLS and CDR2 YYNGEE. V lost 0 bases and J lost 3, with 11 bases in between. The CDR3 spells CASSVDGRRTDTQYF. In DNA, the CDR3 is TGTGCCAGCAGCGTAGATGGGAGGAGGACAGATACGCAGTATTTT. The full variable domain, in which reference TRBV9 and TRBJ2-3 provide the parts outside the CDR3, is DSGVTQTPKHLITATGQRVTLRCSPRSGDLSVYWYQQSLDQGLQFLIQYYNGEERAKGNILERFSAQQFPDLHSELNLSSLELGDSALYFCASSVDGRRTDTQYFGPGTRLTVL.

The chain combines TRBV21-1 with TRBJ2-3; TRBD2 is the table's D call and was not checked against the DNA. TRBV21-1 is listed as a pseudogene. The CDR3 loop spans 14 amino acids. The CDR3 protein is CASRGTSGVDTQYF. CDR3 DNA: TGTGCCAGCAGGGGGACTAGCGGGGTTGATACGCAGTATTTT.

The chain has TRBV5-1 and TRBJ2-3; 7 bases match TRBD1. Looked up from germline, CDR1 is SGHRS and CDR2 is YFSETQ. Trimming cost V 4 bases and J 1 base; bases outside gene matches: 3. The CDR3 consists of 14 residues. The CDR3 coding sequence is TGCGCCAGCAGCGGCGGACAGGGCACAGATACGCAGTATTTT. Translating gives CASSGGQGTDTQYF.

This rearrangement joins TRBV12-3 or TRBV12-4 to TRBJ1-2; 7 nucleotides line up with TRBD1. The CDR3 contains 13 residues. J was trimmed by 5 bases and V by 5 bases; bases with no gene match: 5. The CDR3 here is CASSPRDSYGYTF. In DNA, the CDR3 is TGTGCCAGCAGTCCACGGGACAGTTATGGCTACACCTTC.

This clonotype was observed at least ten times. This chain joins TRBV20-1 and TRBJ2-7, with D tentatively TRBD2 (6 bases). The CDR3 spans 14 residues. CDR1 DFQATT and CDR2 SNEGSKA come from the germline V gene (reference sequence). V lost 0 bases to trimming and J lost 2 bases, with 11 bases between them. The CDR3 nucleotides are TGCAGTGCTAGAGATTTACGGGAGCCCTACGAGCAGTACGTC. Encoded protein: CSARDLREPYEQYV.

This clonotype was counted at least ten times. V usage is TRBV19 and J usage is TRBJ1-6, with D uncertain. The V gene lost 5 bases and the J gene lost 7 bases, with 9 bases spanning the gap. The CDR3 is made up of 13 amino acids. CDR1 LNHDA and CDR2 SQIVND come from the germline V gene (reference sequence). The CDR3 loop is CASSLTENSPLHF. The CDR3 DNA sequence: TGTGCCAGTAGTCTCACGGAGAATTCACCCCTCCACTTT.

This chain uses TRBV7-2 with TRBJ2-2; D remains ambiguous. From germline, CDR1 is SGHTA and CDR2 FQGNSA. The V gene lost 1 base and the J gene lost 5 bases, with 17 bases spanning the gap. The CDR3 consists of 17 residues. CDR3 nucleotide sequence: TGTGCCAGCAGCTTAGTACTGGCCGCAGGCGAGACCGGGGAGCTGTTTTTT. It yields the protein CASSLVLAAGETGELFF.

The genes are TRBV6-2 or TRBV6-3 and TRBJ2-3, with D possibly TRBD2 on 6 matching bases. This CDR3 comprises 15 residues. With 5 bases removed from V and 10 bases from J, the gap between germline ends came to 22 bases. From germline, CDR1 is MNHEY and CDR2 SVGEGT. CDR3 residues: CASSGRLEGPVSQYF. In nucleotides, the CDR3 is TGTGCCAGCAGTGGCCGACTAGAGGGGCCAGTGTCGCAGTATTTT.

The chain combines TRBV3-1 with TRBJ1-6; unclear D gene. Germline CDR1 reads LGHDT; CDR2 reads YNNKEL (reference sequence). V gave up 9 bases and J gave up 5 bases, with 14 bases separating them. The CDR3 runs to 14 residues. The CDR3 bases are TGTGCCAGTGGATGGACGGAACATAATTCACCCCTCCACTTT. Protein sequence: CASGWTEHNSPLHF.

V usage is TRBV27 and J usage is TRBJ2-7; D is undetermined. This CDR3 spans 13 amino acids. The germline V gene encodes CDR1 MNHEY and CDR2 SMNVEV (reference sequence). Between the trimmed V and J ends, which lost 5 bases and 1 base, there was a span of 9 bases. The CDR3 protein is CASSPRRSYEQYF. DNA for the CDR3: TGTGCCAGCAGTCCCCGACGGTCCTACGAGCAGTACTTC.

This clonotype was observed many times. The CDR3 nucleotides read TGCGCCAGCAGTCAAAGGACTAGCGGGGGGGAGTACCAAGAGACCCAGTACTTC. This gives the protein CASSQRTSGGEYQETQYF. This chain links TRBV4-3 with TRBJ2-5; 15 bases match TRBD2. V was clipped by 6 bases and J by 0 bases; unmatched bases: 8. Germline loops: CDR1 LGHNA, CDR2 YSLEER. The CDR3 sequence is 18 residues long.

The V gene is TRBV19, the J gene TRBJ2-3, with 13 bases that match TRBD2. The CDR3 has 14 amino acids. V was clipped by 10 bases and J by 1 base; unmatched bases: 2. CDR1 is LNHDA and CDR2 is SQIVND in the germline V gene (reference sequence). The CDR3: CATGLAGGTDTQYF. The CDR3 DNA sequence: TGTGCCACCGGACTAGCGGGGGGCACAGATACGCAGTATTTT.

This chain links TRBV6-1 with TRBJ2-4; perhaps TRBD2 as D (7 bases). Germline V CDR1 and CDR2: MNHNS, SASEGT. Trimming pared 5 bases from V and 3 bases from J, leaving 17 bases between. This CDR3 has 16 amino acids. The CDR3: CASSPRGAVGKNIQYF. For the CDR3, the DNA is TGTGCCAGCAGTCCTCGGGGGGCAGTCGGCAAAAACATTCAGTACTTC.

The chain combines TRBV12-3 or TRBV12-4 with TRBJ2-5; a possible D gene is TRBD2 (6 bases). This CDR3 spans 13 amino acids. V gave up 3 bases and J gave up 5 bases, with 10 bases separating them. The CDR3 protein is CASSLLAGETQYF. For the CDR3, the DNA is TGTGCCAGCAGTTTGCTCGCGGGGGAGACCCAGTACTTC.

This CDR3 reads CSVEDRSANYGYTF. In DNA, the CDR3 is TGCAGCGTTGAAGACCGGAGTGCTAACTATGGCTACACCTTC. The chain combines TRBV29-1 with TRBJ1-2; D is uncertain. The CDR3 is 14 amino acids. Per germline, CDR1 SQVTM and CDR2 ANQGSEA. Trimming took 0 bases from V and 0 from J, leaving 8 bases between them.

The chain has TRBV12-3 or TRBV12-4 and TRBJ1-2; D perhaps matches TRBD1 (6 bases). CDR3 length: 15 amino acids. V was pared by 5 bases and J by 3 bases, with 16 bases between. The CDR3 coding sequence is TGTGCCAGCAGTCCCGGTGACAGGCGGTACTATGGCTACACCTTC. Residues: CASSPGDRRYYGYTF.

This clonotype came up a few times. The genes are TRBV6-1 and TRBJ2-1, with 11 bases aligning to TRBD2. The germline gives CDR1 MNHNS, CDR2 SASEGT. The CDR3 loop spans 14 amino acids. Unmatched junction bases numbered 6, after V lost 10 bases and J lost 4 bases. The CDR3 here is CATTTSGAYNEQFF. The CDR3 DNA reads TGTGCCACTACGACTAGCGGGGCATACAATGAGCAGTTCTTC.

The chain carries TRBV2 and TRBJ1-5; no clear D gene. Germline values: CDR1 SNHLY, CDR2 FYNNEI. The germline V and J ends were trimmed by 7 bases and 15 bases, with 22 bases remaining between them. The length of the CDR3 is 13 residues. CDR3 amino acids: CASTGEALGLLHF. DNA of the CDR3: TGTGCCAGCACTGGGGAAGCTTTAGGGCTGCTGCATTTT.

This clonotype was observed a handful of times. The CDR3 DNA follows: TGTGCCAGCAGCCGACTAGCGGGGGCCACAGATACGCAGTATTTT. Its translation: CASSRLAGATDTQYF. This chain joins TRBV7-6 and TRBJ2-3, with 12 bases fitting TRBD2. The germline V gene has CDR1 SGHVS and CDR2 FNYEAQ. The CDR3 consists of 15 residues. V was clipped by 5 bases and J by 2 bases; unmatched bases: 2.

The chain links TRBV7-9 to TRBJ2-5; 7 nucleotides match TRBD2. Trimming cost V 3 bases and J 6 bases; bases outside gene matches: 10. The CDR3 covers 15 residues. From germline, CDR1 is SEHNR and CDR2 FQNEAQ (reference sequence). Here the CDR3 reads CASSLGEGMRQTQYF. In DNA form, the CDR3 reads TGTGCCAGCAGCTTGGGGGAGGGCATGCGACAGACCCAGTACTTC.